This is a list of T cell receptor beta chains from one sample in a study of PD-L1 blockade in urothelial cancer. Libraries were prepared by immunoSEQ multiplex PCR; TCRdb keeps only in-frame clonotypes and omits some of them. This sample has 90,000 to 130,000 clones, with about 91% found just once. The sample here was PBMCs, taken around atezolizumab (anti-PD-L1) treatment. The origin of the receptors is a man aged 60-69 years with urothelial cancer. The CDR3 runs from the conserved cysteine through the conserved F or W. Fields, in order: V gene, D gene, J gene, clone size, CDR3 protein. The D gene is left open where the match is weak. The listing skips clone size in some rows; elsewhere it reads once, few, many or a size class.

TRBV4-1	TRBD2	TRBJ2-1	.	CASSLSGGNEQFF
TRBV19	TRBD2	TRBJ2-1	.	CASRTSGISSYNEQFF
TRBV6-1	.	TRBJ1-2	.	CASSELQGRGYGYTF
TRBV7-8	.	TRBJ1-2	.	CASSLERFEGNDGYTF
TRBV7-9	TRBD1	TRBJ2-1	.	CASSLRTGGYNEQFF
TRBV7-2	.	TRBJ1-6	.	CASSAFPGLINSPLHF
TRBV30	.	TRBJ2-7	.	CAWRRGGGGEQYF
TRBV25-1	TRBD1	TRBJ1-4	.	CASSNRGANEKLFF
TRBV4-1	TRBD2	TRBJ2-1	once	CASSEPGLASYNEQFF
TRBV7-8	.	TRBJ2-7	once	CASSLAHSGEQYF
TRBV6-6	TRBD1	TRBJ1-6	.	CASRPPGQTYMGALHF
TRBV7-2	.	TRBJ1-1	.	CASSLMAVEAFF